Following are 26 T cell receptor beta chains from one sample sequenced in a study of OX40 agonist ivuxolimab in advanced cancers. The table came from immunoSEQ multiplex PCR; TCRdb's copy has only in-frame clones and leaves some out. Of about 30,000 clones listed, 84% are singletons. This material consisted of CD4+ or CD8+ T cells sorted from blood, taken in a trial of the OX40 agonist ivuxolimab. The receptors shown here come from an adult with an advanced solid tumor such as melanoma, head and neck, liver or kidney cancer.

This clone was seen just once. The chain uses TRBV4-1 and TRBJ2-2; TRBD2 agrees at 11 bases. CDR1 MGHRA and CDR2 YSYEKL come from the germline V gene. Germline trimming cut 6 bases from V and 4 bases from J; bases unmatched to any gene: 10. The CDR3 has 17 amino acids. The CDR3 nucleotides are TGCGCCAGCAGAGGGTCCTCTAGCGGGGGGAGCACCGGGGAGCTGTTTTTT. Translated: CASRGSSSGGSTGELFF.

Written as DNA, the CDR3 is TGTCCCTTGCACCCTACCTACGAGCAGTACTTC. It codes for CPLHPTYEQYF. The V call is TRBV4-2, the J call TRBJ2-7; D is unclear. Germline V gene data show CDR1 as LGHNA and CDR2 as YNFKEQ. The CDR3 sequence is 11 residues long.

The rearrangement uses TRBV27 and TRBJ1-5, with 7 bases matching TRBD1. This CDR3 is built from 15 residues. The trim removed 2 bases at V and 4 bases at J, leaving 5 bases unmatched. Germline lookup yields CDR1 MNHEY and CDR2 SMNVEV (reference sequence). CDR3 sequence: CASSLGGQWNQPQHF. The CDR3 coding sequence is TGTGCCAGCAGTTTAGGGGGACAGTGGAATCAGCCCCAGCATTTT.

This chain uses TRBV27 with TRBJ2-7; D is unclear. In germline, CDR1 is MNHEY, CDR2 SMNVEV (reference sequence). Deletions cut 5 bases from V and 3 bases from J, with 14 bases between. The CDR3 length is 14 residues. CDR3 sequence reads: CASSPETEHYEQYF. In DNA form, the CDR3 reads TGTGCCAGCAGTCCCGAAACGGAGCACTACGAGCAGTACTTC.

This clone was seen ten or more times. The chain is built from TRBV19 and TRBJ2-6, with no clear D. The CDR3 loop spans 15 amino acids. V lost 1 base and J lost 0, with 4 bases in between. Germline V gene data show CDR1 as LNHDA and CDR2 as SQIVND (reference sequence). CDR3 nucleotides: TGTGCCAGTAGTATAGGGGGCTCTGGGGCCAACGTCCTGACTTTC. As protein: CASSIGGSGANVLTF.

The chain couples TRBV28 to TRBJ2-3; D may correspond to TRBD1 or TRBD2 (5 bases each). The CDR3 totals 14 residues. The germline gives CDR1 MDHEN, CDR2 SYDVKM. V was cut by 3 bases and J by 2 bases, with 9 bases left in between. The CDR3 coding sequence is TGTGCCAGCAGTTTCGGGGCAGACACAGATACGCAGTATTTT. Residues: CASSFGADTDTQYF.

V usage is TRBV5-6 and J usage is TRBJ2-7; 11 bases are shared with TRBD1. The CDR3 has 15 residues. After removal of 5 bases from V and 3 bases from J, the junction contained 7 bases not matched to a gene. CDR1 and CDR2 from the germline V gene are SGHDT and YYEEEE. The chain's CDR3 is CASSYSGTGGYEQYF. CDR3 nucleotides: TGTGCCAGCAGTTACTCCGGGACAGGGGGCTACGAGCAGTACTTC.

This clone was seen only once. The chain has TRBV4-2 and TRBJ2-7, with TRBD2 identical over 9 bases. The CDR3 consists of 16 residues. Germline V lookup: CDR1 LGHNA, CDR2 YNFKEQ. The V segment lost 1 base and the J segment 9 bases; nucleotides outside the gene matches: 13. The CDR3 coding sequence is TGTGCCAGCAGCCAAGCATCCGGGACTAGCTCGAGCTGGCAGTACTTC. It codes for CASSQASGTSSSWQYF.

This clone was seen just once. V usage is TRBV27 and J usage is TRBJ2-3; unclear D gene. V lost 2 bases to trimming and J lost 1 base, with 10 bases between them. In germline, CDR1 is MNHEY, CDR2 SMNVEV (reference sequence). This CDR3 is 15 amino acids long. The CDR3 here is CASSLMAFGTDTQYF. The CDR3 DNA reads TGTGCCAGCAGTTTAATGGCTTTCGGCACAGATACGCAGTATTTT.

The rearrangement joins TRBV6-4 to TRBJ2-6, with D possibly being TRBD1 (5 bases). Germline CDR1 MRHNA, CDR2 SNTAGT. CDR3 length: 16 residues. The V and J ends lost 6 bases and 1 base respectively, with 13 bases between them. CDR3 sequence: CASSQDTGSGANVLTF. The CDR3 region has the DNA TGTGCCAGCAGCCAAGATACAGGTTCTGGGGCCAACGTCCTGACTTTC.

The V call is TRBV5-1, the J call TRBJ2-7, with no clear D. This CDR3 comprises 13 residues. Germline assignment: CDR1 SGHRS and CDR2 YFSETQ. The V end was cut by 5 bases, the J end by 1 base, with 10 bases between. The CDR3 nucleotides are TGCGCCAGCAGTCTGACGGGTTCCTACGAGCAGTACTTC. Translating gives CASSLTGSYEQYF.

This chain joins TRBV19 and TRBJ2-4; weak D call: TRBD1 (5 bases). From germline, CDR1 is LNHDA and CDR2 SQIVND (reference sequence). The V end lost 2 bases, the J end lost 0 bases, and 17 bases lay between the germline ends. The CDR3 extends over 18 amino acids. The CDR3 DNA follows: TGTGCCAGTAGTATAAGGGGCTCGGCGTATCTAGCCAAAAACATTCAGTACTTC. It specifies CASSIRGSAYLAKNIQYF.

The chain recombines TRBV27 with TRBJ1-6, with D tentatively TRBD1 (5 bases). V lost 5 bases and J lost 5, with 10 bases in between. CDR3 length equals 14 residues. Per germline, CDR1 MNHEY and CDR2 SMNVEV (reference sequence). DNA of the CDR3: TGTGCCAGCAGTCTCGGGACGGATAATTCACCCCTCCACTTT. Translating it yields CASSLGTDNSPLHF.

This chain joins TRBV13 and TRBJ2-1; 8 bases are shared with TRBD1. The germline CDR1 and CDR2 sequences are PRHDT and FYEKMQ (reference sequence). J gave up 2 bases and V 1 base, and 7 bases lay outside the gene matches. The CDR3 consists of 17 residues. The CDR3 region has the DNA TGTGCCAGCAGCTTAGACAGGGGGAAACTACCCTACAATGAGCAGTTCTTC. It codes for CASSLDRGKLPYNEQFF.

V and J are TRBV11-2 and TRBJ2-5; 12 nucleotides line up with TRBD2. The CDR3 is 15 amino acids. V was pared by 2 bases and J by 4 bases, with 2 bases of the junction left unmatched. In germline, CDR1 is SGHAT, CDR2 FQNNGV. DNA for the CDR3: TGTGCCAGCAGCTTATCGGGACTAGCGGGAGAGACCCAGTACTTC. Its protein is CASSLSGLAGETQYF.

The chain uses TRBV7-8 and TRBJ1-1; TRBD1 agrees at 7 bases. V lost 4 bases, J lost 3 bases, and 14 bases stayed unmatched. Germline CDR1 reads SGHVS; CDR2 reads FQNEAQ. The CDR3 has 17 residues. The CDR3 sequence: CASSSMGDRFWDTEAFF. CDR3 nucleotide sequence: TGTGCCAGCAGCTCAATGGGGGACAGATTCTGGGACACTGAAGCTTTCTTT.

The V call is TRBV9, the J call TRBJ1-3, with TRBD1 matching 9 bases. This CDR3 comprises 17 residues. Per germline, CDR1 SGDLS and CDR2 YYNGEE. V lost 0 bases and J lost 0; bases outside the gene matches: 4. CDR3 sequence reads: CASSVAPGQGSGNTIYF. The DNA for the CDR3 is TGTGCCAGCAGCGTAGCTCCGGGACAGGGCTCTGGAAACACCATATATTTT.

This clone appeared a single time. The genes are TRBV2 and TRBJ2-7; 10 nucleotides agree with TRBD1. Trimming removed 8 bases from V and 3 bases from J; junction bases left unmatched: 4. Germline CDR1 reads SNHLY; CDR2 reads FYNNEI. This CDR3 has 13 residues. CDR3 DNA sequence: TGTGCCAGCCAGACAGGGGGCGTCTACGAGCAGTACTTC. It is translated as CASQTGGVYEQYF.

The rearrangement uses TRBV6-1 and TRBJ2-4, with D hard to call. V was shortened by 3 bases and J by 2 bases, with 11 bases between the two germline ends. The CDR3 has 15 amino acids. In germline, CDR1 is MNHNS, CDR2 SASEGT. This CDR3 is CASSDYAFSKNIQYF. CDR3 DNA sequence: TGTGCCAGCAGTGACTACGCCTTCTCCAAAAACATTCAGTACTTC.

J is TRBJ1-2 and V is TRBV5-4; 7 bases match TRBD1. This CDR3 contains 14 residues. V dropped 3 bases and J dropped 2; count of bases not matched to a gene: 4. Germline V lookup: CDR1 SGHNT, CDR2 YYREEE (reference sequence). CDR3 in DNA: TGTGCCAGCAGCTCAGGGGGGGCCAACTATGGCTACACCTTC. The encoded protein is CASSSGGANYGYTF.

The rearrangement joins TRBV30 to TRBJ2-7; 11 bases line up with TRBD1. This CDR3 contains 13 residues. Trimming took 2 bases from V and 5 from J; bases not matched to a gene: 2. Germline CDR1 GTSNPN, CDR2 SVGIG (reference sequence). The CDR3, as DNA: TGTGCCTGGAGTTGGGACAGGGGGGACGAGCAGTACTTC. Protein product: CAWSWDRGDEQYF.

J is TRBJ2-2 and V is TRBV11-2, with no clear D. Trimming took off 1 base at V and 6 bases at J, with 9 bases between the two ends. This CDR3 has 14 amino acids. Germline CDR1 and CDR2: SGHAT and FQNNGV. The CDR3 nucleotides are TGTGCCAGCAGCTTAGGGGTCATCCCCGGGGAGCTGTTTTTT. Translating gives CASSLGVIPGELFF.

This rearrangement joins TRBV18 to TRBJ2-5; possible D gene TRBD1, 6 bases. The CDR3 is 12 amino acids. Trimming removed 0 bases from V and 7 bases from J, with 6 bases in between. Germline V CDR1 and CDR2: KGHSH, LQKENI. This CDR3 reads CASSPPRGTQYF. The CDR3 region has the DNA TGTGCCAGCTCACCACCCAGGGGGACCCAGTACTTC.

This clone came up a few times. J is TRBJ2-2 and V is TRBV29-1; D is possibly TRBD1 (6 bases). Trimming removed 3 bases at V and 0 bases at J, with 11 bases between. Per the germline V gene, CDR1 is SQVTM and CDR2 is ANQGSEA. This CDR3 has 15 amino acids. The CDR3 nucleotides read TGCAGCGTTGATGGACAGCCCCCGAACACCGGGGAGCTGTTTTTT. Protein: CSVDGQPPNTGELFF.

This clone has only a few counts. This chain connects TRBV2 to TRBJ2-5, with 10 bases that match TRBD1. The V gene end was trimmed by 7 bases and the J gene end by 6 bases; junction bases not matched to a gene: 8. Germline V gives CDR1 SNHLY, CDR2 FYNNEI. The CDR3 has 14 residues. This CDR3 reads CASKGDRGYQTQYF. Written as DNA, the CDR3 is TGTGCCAGCAAGGGGGACAGGGGTTACCAGACCCAGTACTTC.

The rearrangement uses TRBV7-7 and TRBJ1-1; D is unresolved. Trimming stripped 5 bases from V and 4 bases from J, with 20 bases between. Germline V lookup: CDR1 SSHAT, CDR2 FNYEAQ (reference sequence). The CDR3 is 16 amino acids. CDR3 loop: CASSPLPVGVSTEAFF. The CDR3 nucleotides read TGTGCCAGCAGCCCACTGCCGGTTGGGGTCAGCACTGAAGCTTTCTTT.